A selection of T cell receptor beta chains follows, all from one sample in a study of T cell responses to AZD1222 COVID-19 vaccine. Profiling relied on immunoSEQ multiplex PCR, and the TCRdb table lists in-frame clones only, not all of them. The sample includes around 99,000 clones, roughly nine tenths seen only once; the top ten take 7% to 9%. Sequencing was performed on peripheral blood, taken on day 0 of AZD1222 vaccination. Source of these receptors: an adult in good health. The CDR3 runs from the conserved cysteine through the conserved F or W. The order of the fields is D gene, V gene, J gene, clone size, CDR3 DNA, CDR3 protein. A D gene is named only where the DNA matches it firmly. Only part of the rows carry a size: once, few, many, or a class if the clone is expanded.

d_call: .
v_call: TRBV9
j_call: TRBJ1-3
clone_size: once
cdr3_nt: TGTGCCAGCAGCGTAGATCCATCCGGGATACAGGCCGGAAACACCATATATTTT
cdr3_aa: CASSVDPSGIQAGNTIYF

d_call: .
v_call: TRBV2
j_call: TRBJ1-5
clone_size: .
cdr3_nt: TGTGCCAGCAGTGCGGTTGAGGATCAGCCCCAGCATTTT
cdr3_aa: CASSAVEDQPQHF

d_call: .
v_call: TRBV19
j_call: TRBJ2-7
clone_size: .
cdr3_nt: TGTGCCAGTAGTCCCTACAGGACAGCCCCCTCCTACGAGCAGTACTTC
cdr3_aa: CASSPYRTAPSYEQYF

d_call: .
v_call: TRBV6-5
j_call: TRBJ2-1
clone_size: .
cdr3_nt: TGTGCCAGCAGTTACGGAGGGAGCTCCTACAATGAGCAGTTCTTC
cdr3_aa: CASSYGGSSYNEQFF

d_call: TRBD1
v_call: TRBV9
j_call: TRBJ2-2
clone_size: .
cdr3_nt: TGTGCCAGCAGCGTAGAGGCCAGGGGGACCGGGGAGCTGTTTTTT
cdr3_aa: CASSVEARGTGELFF

d_call: .
v_call: TRBV7-9
j_call: TRBJ2-7
clone_size: .
cdr3_nt: TGTGCCAGCAGCTTAGCGGACCACGAGCAGTACTTC
cdr3_aa: CASSLADHEQYF

d_call: .
v_call: TRBV5-1
j_call: TRBJ2-2
clone_size: .
cdr3_nt: TGCGCCAGCAGCACAGGCTATTTGAACACCGGGGAGCTGTTTTTT
cdr3_aa: CASSTGYLNTGELFF

d_call: .
v_call: TRBV19
j_call: TRBJ1-1
clone_size: .
cdr3_nt: TGTGCCAGTAGTCCCCTCTTAGGTAGCGGCACTGAAGCTTTCTTT
cdr3_aa: CASSPLLGSGTEAFF

d_call: .
v_call: TRBV25-1
j_call: TRBJ2-1
clone_size: .
cdr3_nt: TGTGCCAGCAGTGAATCACGCGGTTTCTACAATGAGCAGTTCTTC
cdr3_aa: CASSESRGFYNEQFF

d_call: TRBD1
v_call: TRBV5-4
j_call: TRBJ1-1
clone_size: .
cdr3_nt: TGTGCCAGCAGCTCAACAGGGGTTAGAGGGGTCGGGGCTTTCTTT
cdr3_aa: CASSSTGVRGVGAFF

d_call: TRBD1
v_call: TRBV6-5
j_call: TRBJ2-5
clone_size: .
cdr3_nt: TGTGCCAGCCGGACAGGGAAAGAGACCCAGTACTTC
cdr3_aa: CASRTGKETQYF